Presented here are 8 T cell receptor beta chains from one specimen sequenced in a study of blood T cell repertoires in COVID-19. TCRdb's table, derived via immunoSEQ multiplex PCR, lists solely in-frame clones and lacks some. The table lists 250,000 to 400,000 clones, about 90% of them singletons. The sample comprised PBMCs or T cells enriched from blood (not recorded which). The receptors derive from a woman between 25 and 40 years old who had recovered from COVID-19.

This sequence joins TRBV27 and TRBJ1-3; a weak D match, TRBD1 (6 bases). Trimming left V 7 bases short and J 4 bases short, with 11 bases between. The CDR3 length is 13 residues. Per germline, CDR1 MNHEY and CDR2 SMNVEV (reference sequence). This CDR3 reads CASMGTPGNTIYF. The CDR3 DNA follows: TGTGCCAGCATGGGGACACCCGGAAACACCATATATTTT.

The chain joins TRBV5-1 to TRBJ1-1, with D possibly matching TRBD1 (5 bases). Germline-derived CDR1 and CDR2 are SGHRS and YFSETQ. CDR3 length: 16 amino acids. Trimming left V 4 bases short and J 0 bases short, with 16 bases between. As DNA, the CDR3 is TGCGCCAGCAGCACGACAGACCGAAACATGAACACTGAAGCTTTCTTT. Residues: CASSTTDRNMNTEAFF.

V gene TRBV29-1 combines with J gene TRBJ1-2; D call uncertain. V lost 2 bases, J lost 3 bases, and 7 bases lay in between. The CDR3 is made up of 12 amino acids. From germline, CDR1 is SQVTM and CDR2 ANQGSEA. The CDR3 sequence is CSVETGYYGYTF. CDR3 bases: TGCAGCGTTGAAACGGGGTACTATGGCTACACCTTC.

The genes are TRBV3-1 (or the pseudogene TRBV3-2) and TRBJ2-3, with 13 bases that match TRBD2. The CDR3 is 14 amino acids. CDR1 is LGHDT, CDR2 YNNKEL, per germline (reference sequence). V shed 7 bases, J shed 7 bases, and the junction held 5 bases outside the gene matches. CDR3 protein: CASKLAGGTYTQYF. CDR3 coding DNA: TGTGCCAGCAAACTAGCGGGGGGGACGTATACGCAGTATTTT.

This sequence joins TRBV7-9 and TRBJ1-1; TRBD1 matches at 7 bases. Losses at the gene ends were 10 bases for V and 1 base for J; bases not matched to a gene: 6. Germline loops: CDR1 SEHNR, CDR2 FQNEAQ (reference sequence). This CDR3 region has 13 residues. CDR3 in amino acids: CATIGTANTEAFF. CDR3 sequence (DNA): TGTGCCACCATAGGGACAGCGAACACTGAAGCTTTCTTT. Full variable domain (missing parts from reference TRBV7-9 and TRBJ1-1): DTGVSQNPRHKITKRGQNVTFRCDPISEHNRLYWYRQTLGQGPEFLTYFQNEAQLEKSRLLSDRFSAERPKGSFSTLEIQRTEQGDSAMYLCATIGTANTEAFFGQGTRLTVV.

The rearrangement uses TRBV7-6 and TRBJ2-6; D is ambiguous. The V gene lost 0 bases and the J gene lost 1 base, with 4 bases spanning the gap. CDR3 length equals 15 residues. Germline V gene sequence: CDR1 SGHVS, CDR2 FNYEAQ. CDR3 region: CASSLAGSGANVLTF. DNA of the CDR3: TGTGCCAGCAGCTTAGCCGGGTCTGGGGCCAACGTCCTGACTTTC.

This chain joins TRBV2 and TRBJ1-1; D unclear. Trimming pared 5 bases from V and 10 bases from J, leaving 14 bases between. This CDR3 is built from 12 residues. CDR1 and CDR2 (germline): SNHLY, FYNNEI. The CDR3 coding sequence is TGTGCCAGCAGTCCAGGACCTCGGGGAGCTTTCTTT. This encodes CASSPGPRGAFF.

This sequence joins TRBV5-1 and TRBJ2-7; 7 bases are a match to TRBD1. V trimming: 0 bases; J trimming: 3 bases; junction bases outside the gene matches: 12. The germline gives CDR1 SGHRS, CDR2 YFSETQ. The CDR3 covers 17 residues. In DNA, the CDR3 is TGCGCCAGCAGCTTGGGGGGGTCGGACAGGATAGACTACGAGCAGTACTTC. It encodes CASSLGGSDRIDYEQYF. Combining the CDR3 with reference TRBV5-1 and TRBJ2-7 gives the whole variable domain KAGVTQTPRYLIKTRGQQVTLSCSPISGHRSVSWYQQTPGQGLQFLFEYFSETQRNKGNFPGRFSGRQFSNSRSEMNVSTLELGDSALYLCASSLGGSDRIDYEQYFGPGTRLTVT.